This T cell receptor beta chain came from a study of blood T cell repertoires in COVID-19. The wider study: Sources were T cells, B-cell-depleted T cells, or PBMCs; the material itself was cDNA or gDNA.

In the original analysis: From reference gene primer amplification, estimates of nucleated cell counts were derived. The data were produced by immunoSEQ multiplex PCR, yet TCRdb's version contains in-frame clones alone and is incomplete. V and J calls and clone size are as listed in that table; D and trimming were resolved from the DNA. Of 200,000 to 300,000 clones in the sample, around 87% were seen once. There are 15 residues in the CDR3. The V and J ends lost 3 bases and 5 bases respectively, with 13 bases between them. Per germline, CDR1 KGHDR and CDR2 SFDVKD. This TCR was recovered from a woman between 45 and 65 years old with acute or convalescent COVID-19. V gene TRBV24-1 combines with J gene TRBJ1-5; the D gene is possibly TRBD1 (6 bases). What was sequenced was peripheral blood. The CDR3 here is CATSDNREADQPQHF. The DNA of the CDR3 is TGTGCCACCAGTGATAACAGGGAAGCGGATCAGCCCCAGCATTTT.